This is a list of T cell receptor beta chains from one sample in a study of blood T cell repertoires in COVID-19. Clones were sequenced by immunoSEQ multiplex PCR, and TCRdb holds only the in-frame ones, with some missing. The data hold 150,000 or so clones, with more than 75% observed a single time. Source material: PBMCs or T cells enriched from blood (not recorded which). The source is a woman in her forties or fifties who had recovered from COVID-19. The CDR3 runs from the conserved cysteine through the conserved F or W. D genes are given only for firm matches. Not every row has a clone size; where given, it reads once, few, many or a size class.

length	size	V	J	D	DNA	CDR3
14	NA	TRBV19	TRBJ1-4	NA	TGTGCCAGTAGTATCGATACAGGACATGAAAAACTGTTTTTT	CASSIDTGHEKLFF
16	NA	TRBV12-5	TRBJ2-6	TRBD1	TGTGCTAGTGGGCTACCGCAGGGGGCCGGGGCCAACGTCCTGACTTTC	CASGLPQGAGANVLTF
14	NA	TRBV7-9	TRBJ2-5	NA	TGTGCCAGCAGGAAAACAATGCCTCAAGAGACCCAGTACTTC	CASRKTMPQETQYF
14	NA	TRBV9	TRBJ2-4	TRBD2	TGTGCCAGCAGCGTAGGTAGCGGGGGGGACATTCAGTACTTC	CASSVGSGGDIQYF
12	NA	TRBV12-3/TRBV12-4	TRBJ2-3	TRBD2	TGTGCCAGCAGTCCCGGGGGGGATACGCAGTATTTT	CASSPGGDTQYF
15	NA	TRBV2	TRBJ2-7	TRBD1	TGTGCCAGCACTGTATGGACAGGGAATCTCTACGAGCAGTACTTC	CASTVWTGNLYEQYF
16	NA	TRBV29-1	TRBJ1-1	TRBD1	TGCAGCGTTAAACCAGATGGGGTCCTGTTCAGGGGGGAAGCTTTCTTT	CSVKPDGVLFRGEAFF
16	NA	TRBV18	TRBJ2-7	TRBD2	TGTGCCAGCTCACCCCCGGGCCCTAGCGGGAGAAAAGAGCAGTACTTC	CASSPPGPSGRKEQYF
16	NA	TRBV6-4	TRBJ2-1	TRBD1	TGTGCCAGCAGTGGACAGGGGACGAGCTCCTACAATGAGCAGTTCTTC	CASSGQGTSSYNEQFF
12	NA	TRBV29-1	TRBJ1-6	NA	TGCAGCGGGGGGAGAGCCATTTCACCCCTCCACTTT	CSGGRAISPLHF
14	NA	TRBV28	TRBJ2-7	TRBD2	TGTGCCAGCAGTAGAGCGGGAGGGCGTAGCGAGCAGTACTTC	CASSRAGGRSEQYF
15	NA	TRBV24-1	TRBJ2-7	NA	TGTGCCACCAGTGATTTTCGTAGGGGCCGCCTCGAGCAGTACTTC	CATSDFRRGRLEQYF
16	NA	TRBV4-2	TRBJ1-4	NA	TGTGCCAGCAGCCTCCGAGGGGGGGGCACTAATGAAAAACTGTTTTTT	CASSLRGGGTNEKLFF
14	NA	TRBV11-2	TRBJ2-3	NA	TGTGCCAGCAGCTTAGGTCTTGGGAGAGATACGCAGTATTTT	CASSLGLGRDTQYF
15	NA	TRBV2	TRBJ2-7	NA	TGTGCCAGCAGCAGCAGTACAACCCTAGCCCACGAGCAGTACTTC	CASSSSTTLAHEQYF
13	NA	TRBV11-3	TRBJ1-4	NA	TGTGCCAGCAGCTTAGTCCATCATGAAAAACTGTTTTTT	CASSLVHHEKLFF
14	once	TRBV11-3	TRBJ2-7	NA	TGTGCCAGCAGCTTAGAGACTGTCAGCCACGAGCAGTACTTC	CASSLETVSHEQYF